Included here is one T cell receptor (beta chain) sequence, with context. This record comes from a study of shared clonotypes between healthy human individuals. Study details: Contributing individuals were a couple of females and a few males aged 18 to 49.

When replicate PCRs were run on sorted subsets, they used about 220 ng DNA, around 33,000 T cell genomes. Measured with immunoSEQ multiplex PCR; TCRdb has only the in-frame clones, and not every one. This table has over 800,000 clones, roughly 92% appearing once. The CDR3 runs 15 residues. V was shortened by 0 bases and J by 5 bases, with 11 bases between the two germline ends. Germline V gene sequence: CDR1 SGDLS, CDR2 YYNGEE. CD45RO-negative CD8 cells positively selected for CCR7 made up the naive population, which excluded terminally differentiated effector memory CD45RA+ cells. This TCR was recovered from a man between 25 and 39 years old in good health. The chain joins TRBV9 to TRBJ2-2, with no clear D. The specimen sequenced was naive CD8+ T cells sorted from blood. The CDR3 DNA is TGTGCCAGCAGCGTAGACACCCCTCTTACCGGGGAGCTGTTTTTT. Its translation is CASSVDTPLTGELFF.